These T cell receptor beta chains were read from a single sample in a study of technical replicates of blood from a few donors. Profiled with immunoSEQ multiplex PCR; TCRdb holds only in-frame clones, not every one. Here the sample spans approximately 79,000 clones, around 97% being singletons. The sample consisted of T cells isolated from PBMCs. These receptor sequences come from a human donor in good health. CDR3s include the opening cysteine and the closing phenylalanine or tryptophan. D genes are given only for firm matches. Not every row has a clone size; where given, it reads once, few, many or a size class.

d_call	clone_size	v_call	j_call	cdr3_aa	cdr3_nt
TRBD1	NA	TRBV2	TRBJ1-2	CASGGRDSYGYTF	TGTGCCAGCGGAGGCCGGGACAGCTATGGCTACACCTTC
TRBD1	NA	TRBV4-1	TRBJ1-2	CASSPGQGGYGYTF	TGCGCCAGCAGCCCGGGACAGGGAGGCTATGGCTACACCTTC
NA	NA	TRBV2	TRBJ1-4	CASNRRGTEKLFF	TGTGCCAGCAACCGCAGGGGTACCGAAAAACTGTTTTTT
TRBD1	NA	TRBV11-2	TRBJ2-7	CASSLRGQPSSYEQYF	TGTGCCAGCAGCTTAAGGGGACAGCCGAGCTCCTACGAGCAGTACTTC
NA	NA	TRBV30	TRBJ2-5	CAWRSGIETQYF	TGTGCCTGGAGGTCAGGTATTGAGACCCAGTACTTC
NA	once	TRBV28	TRBJ1-2	CASSLSSVGYTF	TGTGCCAGCAGTTTGTCGTCCGTTGGCTACACCTTC
TRBD1	NA	TRBV5-4	TRBJ2-7	CASSFRDRGSGEQYF	TGTGCCAGCAGCTTTCGGGACAGGGGTTCGGGCGAGCAGTACTTC
NA	NA	TRBV11-3	TRBJ1-3	CASCRTANGNTIYF	TGTGCCAGCTGTCGGACAGCCAATGGAAACACCATATATTTT
NA	NA	TRBV6-6	TRBJ2-3	CASSYYMSTDTQYF	TGTGCCAGCAGTTACTACATGAGCACAGATACGCAGTATTTT
NA	NA	TRBV7-9	TRBJ2-2	CASSLELSGELFF	TGTGCCAGCAGCTTAGAGCTGTCCGGGGAGCTGTTTTTT
TRBD1	NA	TRBV13	TRBJ1-2	CASSLGQGRGYTF	TGTGCCAGCAGCCTGGGACAGGGACGGGGCTACACCTTC
TRBD1	NA	TRBV9	TRBJ1-2	CASSLDDRGRAGYTF	TGTGCCAGCAGCCTAGACGACAGGGGGCGGGCTGGCTACACCTTC
TRBD1	NA	TRBV6-1	TRBJ1-6	CASSEASGQAYNSPLHF	TGTGCCAGCAGTGAAGCGTCGGGACAGGCCTATAATTCACCCCTCCACTTT
NA	few	TRBV7-2	TRBJ2-7	CASSLEWGQGLYF	TGTGCCAGCAGCTTAGAGTGGGGCCAGGGGCTGTACTTC
NA	NA	TRBV5-6	TRBJ1-5	CASSLANQPQHF	TGTGCCAGCAGCTTGGCTAATCAGCCCCAGCATTTT
NA	NA	TRBV29-1	TRBJ2-7	CSVEKGDEQYF	TGCAGCGTTGAAAAGGGGGACGAGCAGTACTTC
NA	NA	TRBV7-2	TRBJ2-1	CASTYYNEQFF	TGTGCCAGCACCTACTACAATGAGCAGTTCTTC
NA	NA	TRBV6-5	TRBJ2-3	CASSNVGSDTQYF	TGTGCCAGCAGTAACGTGGGCTCGGATACGCAGTATTTT
NA	NA	TRBV7-9	TRBJ2-5	CASSLREETQYF	TGTGCCAGCAGCTTAAGGGAGGAGACCCAGTACTTC
TRBD2	NA	TRBV29-1	TRBJ2-2	CSVEKRELVTGELFF	TGCAGCGTTGAAAAGCGGGAGCTGGTCACCGGGGAGCTGTTTTTT
TRBD2	NA	TRBV5-1	TRBJ2-3	CASSFREGTDTQYF	TGCGCCAGCAGCTTCAGGGAGGGGACAGATACGCAGTATTTT
TRBD2	NA	TRBV6-5	TRBJ2-3	CASSPGGGTDTQYF	TGTGCCAGCAGCCCGGGGGGGGGCACAGATACGCAGTATTTT
TRBD1	once	TRBV28	TRBJ2-2	CASRGADRGRGTGELFF	TGTGCCAGCAGGGGCGCGGACAGGGGGAGGGGAACCGGGGAGCTGTTTTTT
TRBD1	NA	TRBV28	TRBJ1-1	CASTGQTRGGTLNTEAFF	TGTGCCAGCACTGGACAGACCCGAGGGGGCACTCTAAACACTGAAGCTTTCTTT
NA	NA	TRBV6-6	TRBJ2-5	CASSPQGGETQYF	TGTGCCAGCAGTCCACAGGGCGGAGAGACCCAGTACTTC
NA	NA	TRBV6-5	TRBJ2-3	CASSPLGGPTDTQYF	TGTGCCAGCAGCCCTTTAGGGGGACCCACAGATACGCAGTATTTT
TRBD1	once	TRBV7-9	TRBJ1-6	CASSPKLGQENSPLHF	TGTGCCAGCAGCCCGAAGTTGGGACAGGAGAATTCACCCCTCCACTTT
NA	NA	TRBV6-1	TRBJ2-3	CASSQTVSTDTQYF	TGTGCCAGCAGTCAGACAGTAAGCACAGATACGCAGTATTTT
NA	NA	TRBV6-6	TRBJ1-1	CASSPLEDTEAFF	TGTGCCAGCAGCCCACTGGAGGACACTGAAGCTTTCTTT
NA	NA	TRBV27	TRBJ2-2	CASSFRGSLPERNTGELFF	TGTGCCAGCAGTTTTAGGGGCTCCTTGCCGGAAAGGAACACCGGGGAGCTGTTTTTT
TRBD2	NA	TRBV4-1	TRBJ2-7	CASSQPREGRVSYEQYF	TGCGCCAGCAGCCAACCCAGGGAGGGTAGGGTCTCCTACGAGCAGTACTTC
TRBD1	NA	TRBV27	TRBJ1-1	CASSSGQVFGNTEAFF	TGTGCCAGCAGTTCAGGACAGGTCTTTGGGAACACTGAAGCTTTCTTT
NA	NA	TRBV5-1	TRBJ2-3	CASSPSGTDTQYF	TGCGCCAGCAGCCCGTCGGGCACAGATACGCAGTATTTT
TRBD1	once	TRBV28	TRBJ2-4	CATLGTVAKNIQYF	TGTGCCACCCTCGGGACAGTGGCCAAAAACATTCAGTACTTC
NA	NA	TRBV28	TRBJ1-4	CASSLPTNEKLFF	TGTGCCAGCAGTTTACCGACTAATGAAAAACTGTTTTTT
NA	NA	TRBV6-5	TRBJ2-2	CASTTGPNTGELFF	TGTGCCAGCACAACGGGTCCGAACACCGGGGAGCTGTTTTTT
TRBD1	once	TRBV9	TRBJ2-7	CASSVATGGTGYYEQYF	TGTGCCAGCAGCGTCGCCACCGGCGGGACAGGGTACTACGAGCAGTACTTC
NA	NA	TRBV11-2	TRBJ2-7	CASSWTDDSYEQYF	TGTGCCAGCAGCTGGACAGACGACTCCTACGAGCAGTACTTC
TRBD1	NA	TRBV19	TRBJ1-5	CASSILGQGHQPQHF	TGTGCCAGTAGTATATTGGGACAGGGGCATCAGCCCCAGCATTTT
NA	NA	TRBV30	TRBJ1-2	CAWSAGLSNYGYTF	TGTGCCTGGAGCGCAGGCCTCAGCAACTATGGCTACACCTTC
TRBD1	once	TRBV15	TRBJ1-1	CATSGGGWAEAFF	TGTGCCACCTCGGGAGGGGGCTGGGCTGAAGCTTTCTTT
TRBD1	once	TRBV19	TRBJ2-6	CASMTGDRAISGANVLTF	TGTGCCAGTATGACGGGGGACAGGGCCATTTCTGGGGCCAACGTCCTGACTTTC
TRBD1	NA	TRBV4-2	TRBJ1-1	CASSPWTGENTEAFF	TGTGCCAGCAGCCCATGGACAGGAGAGAACACTGAAGCTTTCTTT
NA	NA	TRBV7-2	TRBJ2-1	CASTNTVYNEQFF	TGTGCCAGCACCAACACCGTCTACAATGAGCAGTTCTTC
TRBD1	NA	TRBV27	TRBJ1-5	CASSSIRDRGTYSNQPQHF	TGTGCCAGCAGTTCTATCCGGGACAGGGGCACTTATAGCAATCAGCCCCAGCATTTT
NA	NA	TRBV28	TRBJ2-3	CASSLVLQDTDTQYF	TGTGCCAGCAGTTTGGTTCTCCAGGACACAGATACGCAGTATTTT
TRBD2	NA	TRBV4-1	TRBJ2-7	CASSLQKSGNPYEQYF	TGCGCCAGCAGCCTCCAGAAGAGCGGGAACCCCTACGAGCAGTACTTC
TRBD2	NA	TRBV5-1	TRBJ2-1	CASSLAIAGGKNEQFF	TGCGCCAGCAGCTTGGCGATAGCGGGGGGGAAAAATGAGCAGTTCTTC
NA	NA	TRBV29-1	TRBJ2-1	CSAASSYNEQFF	TGCAGCGCGGCTAGCTCCTACAATGAGCAGTTCTTC
TRBD1	NA	TRBV15	TRBJ1-5	CATSRTTGGYQPQHF	TGTGCCACCAGCAGGACGACAGGGGGCTATCAGCCCCAGCATTTT
NA	NA	TRBV27	TRBJ1-1	CASSFPGGEAFF	TGTGCCAGCAGTTTCCCCGGAGGTGAAGCTTTCTTT
TRBD1	NA	TRBV29-1	TRBJ1-2	CSVDPSIQGPPANGYTF	TGCAGCGTTGATCCATCCATACAGGGGCCCCCGGCTAACGGCTACACCTTC
NA	NA	TRBV18	TRBJ1-2	CASSPGPGSFYGYTF	TGTGCCAGCTCACCCGGGCCGGGATCTTTTTATGGCTACACCTTC
NA	NA	TRBV6-1	TRBJ2-1	CASAGMRGSNEQFF	TGTGCCAGCGCCGGAATGAGGGGGAGCAATGAGCAGTTCTTC
TRBD1	NA	TRBV6-5	TRBJ1-2	CASSLRTGRYGYTF	TGTGCCAGCAGTCTAAGGACAGGGAGATATGGCTACACCTTC
NA	NA	TRBV7-9	TRBJ1-1	CASWGGTEAFF	TGTGCCAGCTGGGGGGGCACTGAAGCTTTCTTT
TRBD2	NA	TRBV4-2	TRBJ2-5	CASSHLLAGGVETQYF	TGTGCCAGCAGCCATTTACTAGCGGGGGGGGTAGAGACCCAGTACTTC